This T cell receptor beta chain was captured in a study of cytotoxic CD8 clonotypes in ibrutinib-treated CLL. About the study: After treatment lasting a median about 13 months, range 6 to 36, response samples were collected.

Notes on this clone: The antigen remains unidentified.

The J segment lost 9 bases and the V segment lost 6 bases, leaving 9 bases of the junction unmatched. Germline CDR1 MDHEN, CDR2 SYDVKM. The CDR3 is 14 residues long. Findings and caveats of the study: Contraction or stability on treatment characterized the public clonotypes, which were uncommon.

The table came from immunoSEQ multiplex PCR; TCRdb's copy has only in-frame clones and leaves some out. This sample has 30,000 to 40,000 clones, with around 70% found just once. This sample comprised PBMCs, obtained before ibrutinib treatment. The receptor was isolated from a human donor with chronic lymphocytic leukemia. This chain uses TRBV28 with TRBJ2-1, with 9 bases fitting TRBD2. CDR3 in DNA: TGTGCCAGCAGCTTGGCGGGGGGGCTGGGTGAGCAGTTCTTC. Translating it yields CASSLAGGLGEQFF.